Each of the 23 T cell receptor beta chains below was sequenced from the same sample in a study of technical replicates of blood from a handful of donors. Generated by immunoSEQ multiplex PCR, the TCRdb table keeps only in-frame clones and is missing some. The sample shows around 72,000 clones, roughly nine tenths of them seen only once. Sequenced material: PBMCs. These receptors all come from a human donor in good health. Some clones in this sample may be carry-over from other donors' samples.

This sequence joins TRBV29-1 and TRBJ2-2; D uncertain. CDR1 and CDR2 (germline): SQVTM, ANQGSEA. Trimming took 0 bases from V and 7 from J, leaving 9 bases between them. The CDR3 totals 13 residues. This CDR3 reads CSVEDPVVGELFF. DNA of the CDR3: TGCAGCGTTGAAGACCCGGTTGTCGGGGAGCTGTTTTTT.

This sequence joins TRBV27 and TRBJ2-3, with D possibly being TRBD2 (6 bases). CDR3 size: 16 residues. Trimming took 6 bases from V and 4 from J, leaving 20 bases between them. CDR1 and CDR2 (germline): MNHEY, SMNVEV (reference sequence). The CDR3 protein is CASSLMISGVADTQYF. The CDR3 DNA follows: TGTGCCAGCAGCTTAATGATTTCGGGAGTAGCAGATACGCAGTATTTT.

The rearrangement links TRBV5-4 to TRBJ2-3; 8 bases match TRBD1. Germline-derived CDR1 and CDR2 are SGHNT and YYREEE (reference sequence). Trimming cost V 0 bases and J 0 bases; bases outside gene matches: 6. The CDR3 has 17 amino acids. CDR3 DNA sequence: TGTGCCAGCAGCTTGGCACAGGGGGTATTTAGCACAGATACGCAGTATTTT. Translating it yields CASSLAQGVFSTDTQYF.

This chain uses TRBV7-3 with TRBJ2-5, with a weak D call TRBD2 (7 bases). V was trimmed by 2 bases and J by 5 bases, leaving 18 bases between them. This CDR3 has 16 residues. Per germline, CDR1 SGHTA and CDR2 FQGTGA. CDR3 region: CASSLWAGAPGETQYF. CDR3 in DNA: TGTGCCAGCAGCTTATGGGCGGGGGCCCCAGGGGAGACCCAGTACTTC.

This sequence joins TRBV7-2 and TRBJ2-7; 8 bases map to TRBD2. The CDR3 runs to 14 residues. The trim removed 4 bases at V and 4 bases at J, leaving 6 bases unmatched. Germline CDR1 SGHTA, CDR2 FQGNSA. This CDR3 is CASSWISGMYEQYF. The CDR3 coding sequence is TGTGCCAGCAGCTGGATTAGCGGGATGTACGAGCAGTACTTC.

The J gene is TRBJ2-1, the V gene TRBV7-9, with 7 nucleotides matching TRBD2. The germline CDR1 and CDR2 sequences are SEHNR and FQNEAQ (reference sequence). With V trimmed by 5 bases and J by 0 bases, 7 bases remained unmatched. The length of the CDR3 is 16 residues. This CDR3 is CASSKAGSSSYNEQFF. The CDR3 DNA follows: TGTGCCAGCAGCAAAGCGGGGTCGAGCTCCTACAATGAGCAGTTCTTC.

This clone was picked up a small number of times. This sample also contains other DNA sequences that code for the same CDR3. The CDR3 nucleotides read TGCGCCAGCAGCCAAGATCCCGGTACTGACTACGAGCAGTACTTC. This encodes CASSQDPGTDYEQYF. The genes are TRBV4-1 and TRBJ2-7; D gene unclear. V lost 0 bases to trimming and J lost 3 bases, with 12 bases between them. Per germline, CDR1 MGHRA and CDR2 YSYEKL. The CDR3 has 15 residues.

The V and J genes are TRBV4-3 and TRBJ2-1; the match to TRBD2 covers 8 bases. The CDR3 extends over 17 amino acids. Germline V CDR1 and CDR2: LGHNA, YSLEER. V was pared by 5 bases and J by 7 bases, with 16 bases of the junction left unmatched. The chain's CDR3 is CASSEQLAQRGRNEQFF. Written as DNA, the CDR3 is TGCGCCAGCAGCGAGCAGCTTGCCCAGCGGGGGCGGAATGAGCAGTTCTTC.

The J gene is TRBJ1-2, the V gene TRBV2, with D possibly TRBD1 on 5 matching bases. Between the trimmed V and J ends, which lost 8 bases and 4 bases, there was a span of 14 bases. The length of the CDR3 is 13 residues. Germline V gene lookup returns CDR1 SNHLY and CDR2 FYNNEI. The CDR3 region has the DNA TGTGCCAGCGGGGCGGACAATCTCTATGGCTACACCTTC. This codes for CASGADNLYGYTF.

This chain connects TRBV7-9 to TRBJ1-6; D perhaps matches TRBD1 (6 bases). Trimming removed 0 bases from V and 9 bases from J, with 12 bases in between. CDR1 SEHNR and CDR2 FQNEAQ come from the germline V gene (reference sequence). The CDR3 consists of 15 residues. The CDR3 loop is CASSLATGLGSPLHF. CDR3 DNA: TGTGCCAGCAGCTTAGCGACAGGTCTTGGTTCACCCCTCCACTTT.

The chain combines TRBV2 with TRBJ2-7; possibly TRBD1 for D (5 bases). The V gene's germline CDR1 is SNHLY and CDR2 FYNNEI. V was cut by 1 base and J by 3 bases, with 10 bases left in between. This CDR3 region has 14 residues. The CDR3 DNA reads as TGTGCCAGCAGTGAAGGCAACAGGTACTACGAGCAGTACTTC. Translated, it gives CASSEGNRYYEQYF.

The chain recombines TRBV6-6 with TRBJ2-7, with D possibly being TRBD1 (5 bases). The ends were cut back, 9 bases at V and 5 bases at J, with 11 bases in the middle. The length of the CDR3 is 11 residues. Germline V gene lookup returns CDR1 MNHNY and CDR2 SVGAGI (reference sequence). The CDR3 loop is CASGVGDEQYF. Here the CDR3 DNA reads TGTGCCAGTGGGGTAGGGGACGAGCAGTACTTC.

The chain employs TRBV5-8 and TRBJ2-1; 9 nucleotides align to TRBD2. This CDR3 contains 16 residues. V lost 3 bases and J lost 8; bases outside the gene matches: 12. Germline V gene data show CDR1 as SGHTS and CDR2 as YDEGEE. The CDR3 sequence: CASSSLLAGIRDEQFF. The CDR3 bases are TGTGCCAGCAGCTCCCTGCTAGCGGGAATTCGAGATGAGCAGTTCTTC.

The rearrangement links TRBV4-1 to TRBJ2-3; TRBD1 agrees at 8 bases. The CDR3 covers 15 residues. Trimming removed 1 base from V and 2 bases from J; junction bases left unmatched: 2. Per germline, CDR1 MGHRA and CDR2 YSYEKL. DNA for the CDR3: TGCGCCAGCAGCCAAGTGACAGGGGACACAGATACGCAGTATTTT. Amino acids: CASSQVTGDTDTQYF.

The chain is built from TRBV6-5 and TRBJ2-7, with unresolved D. Trimming cost V 2 bases and J 0 bases, with 11 bases left between them. Germline V gives CDR1 MNHEY, CDR2 SVGAGI. CDR3 length: 15 residues. The CDR3 protein is CASSYGGADSYEQYF. CDR3 in DNA: TGTGCCAGCAGTTACGGCGGTGCCGACTCCTACGAGCAGTACTTC.

V gene TRBV19 combines with J gene TRBJ2-7; D might be TRBD1 (6 bases). This CDR3 spans 14 amino acids. V was trimmed by 5 bases and J by 6 bases, leaving 17 bases between them. The V gene's germline CDR1 is LNHDA and CDR2 SQIVND (reference sequence). CDR3 region: CASSPSQQGVEQYF. DNA of the CDR3: TGTGCCAGTAGTCCCTCGCAACAGGGCGTCGAGCAGTACTTC.

V usage is TRBV5-1 and J usage is TRBJ2-1, with 7 bases matching TRBD2. This CDR3 comprises 20 residues. Germline CDR1 and CDR2: SGHRS and YFSETQ. J gave up 0 bases and V 0 bases, and 15 bases lay outside the gene matches. The CDR3: CASSLARWGSGASSYNEQFF. The CDR3 nucleotides are TGCGCCAGCAGCTTGGCCCGTTGGGGGAGCGGGGCGAGCTCCTACAATGAGCAGTTCTTC.

The sample holds one count of this clone. The rearrangement links TRBV5-5 to TRBJ1-1, with no clear D. The CDR3 consists of 14 residues. Trimming shortened V by 6 bases and J by 5 bases, and 17 bases separated the two germline ends. Germline values: CDR1 SGHKS, CDR2 YYEKEE (reference sequence). The CDR3, as DNA: TGTGCCAGCATCCCACAAATGCGGGGAACTGAAGCTTTCTTT. Protein: CASIPQMRGTEAFF.

The chain combines TRBV6-6 with TRBJ1-1; D unclear. Per germline, CDR1 MNHNY and CDR2 SVGAGI (reference sequence). V lost 8 bases and J 5 bases, leaving 15 bases between the germline ends. CDR3 size: 13 residues. CDR3 sequence reads: CASAEGRRTEAFF. For the CDR3, the DNA is TGTGCCAGCGCGGAGGGAAGGCGGACTGAAGCTTTCTTT.

The CDR3 sequence: CASSQSPRTGGQPQHF. The CDR3 DNA sequence: TGCGCCAGCAGCCAAAGCCCTCGGACAGGGGGGCAGCCCCAGCATTTT. The V gene is TRBV4-1, the J gene TRBJ1-5, with 10 bases lining up with TRBD1. Germline V CDR1 and CDR2: MGHRA, YSYEKL. This CDR3 has 16 residues. V trimming: 2 bases; J trimming: 7 bases; junction bases outside the gene matches: 8.

This rearrangement joins TRBV2 to TRBJ1-6; D is undetermined. The germline gives CDR1 SNHLY, CDR2 FYNNEI. V was shortened by 4 bases and J by 9 bases, with 10 bases between the two germline ends. This CDR3 has 13 amino acids. The DNA of the CDR3 is TGTGCCAGCAGTGGCGGGGTTTCTTCACCCCTCCACTTT. Translation: CASSGGVSSPLHF. The whole variable domain, remainder taken from reference TRBV2 and TRBJ1-6, is EPEVTQTPSHQVTQMGQEVILRCVPISNHLYFYWYRQILGQKVEFLVSFYNNEISEKSEIFDDQFSVERPDGSNFTLKIRSTKLEDSAMYFCASSGGVSSPLHFGNGTRLTVT.

This clone turned up a few times. J is TRBJ1-2 and V is TRBV18; D is possibly TRBD1 (5 bases). V lost 1 base, J lost 6 bases, and 15 bases lay in between. This CDR3 spans 15 amino acids. CDR1 KGHSH and CDR2 LQKENI come from the germline V gene. This CDR3 is CASSPRRGAENGYTF. The CDR3, as DNA: TGTGCCAGCTCACCACGAAGGGGCGCTGAGAATGGCTACACCTTC.

The chain combines TRBV2 with TRBJ2-1; 7 bases map to TRBD2. CDR3 length: 15 amino acids. Germline V lookup: CDR1 SNHLY, CDR2 FYNNEI. V lost 6 bases to trimming and J lost 5 bases; unmatched junction nucleotides: 10. CDR3 DNA: TGTGCCAGCAGGACCGAGGGACTACCTAACAATGAGCAGTTCTTC. Amino acid sequence: CASRTEGLPNNEQFF.